The 2 T cell receptor beta chains below were found in one sample sequenced in a study of blood T cell repertoires in COVID-19. The protocol was immunoSEQ multiplex PCR, while the TCRdb copy is restricted to in-frame clones and leaves out a portion. The table includes roughly 100,000 clones, more than 90% detected once. The material sequenced was peripheral blood. These receptors were taken from a woman aged 50 to 65 with COVID-19, enrolled during active disease.

The chain couples TRBV6-5 to TRBJ2-1, with D tentatively TRBD2 (6 bases). The germline gives CDR1 MNHEY, CDR2 SVGAGI. Trimming removed 4 bases from V and 7 bases from J, with 11 bases in between. The CDR3 contains 13 residues. The CDR3 loop is CASSSTRGNEQFF. The CDR3 nucleotides are TGTGCCAGCAGTTCGACTAGAGGAAATGAGCAGTTCTTC.

The CDR3 region has the DNA TGTGCCAGCAGCCAAGATCCGCCTGGGGCAAACAATGAGCAGTTCTTC. Its protein product is CASSQDPPGANNEQFF. The chain recombines TRBV3-1 (or the pseudogene TRBV3-2) with TRBJ2-1; a weak D match, TRBD1 (5 bases). CDR3 length: 16 residues. V lost 0 bases to trimming and J lost 5 bases, with 14 bases between them. The germline V gene encodes CDR1 LGHDT and CDR2 YNNKEL (reference sequence).